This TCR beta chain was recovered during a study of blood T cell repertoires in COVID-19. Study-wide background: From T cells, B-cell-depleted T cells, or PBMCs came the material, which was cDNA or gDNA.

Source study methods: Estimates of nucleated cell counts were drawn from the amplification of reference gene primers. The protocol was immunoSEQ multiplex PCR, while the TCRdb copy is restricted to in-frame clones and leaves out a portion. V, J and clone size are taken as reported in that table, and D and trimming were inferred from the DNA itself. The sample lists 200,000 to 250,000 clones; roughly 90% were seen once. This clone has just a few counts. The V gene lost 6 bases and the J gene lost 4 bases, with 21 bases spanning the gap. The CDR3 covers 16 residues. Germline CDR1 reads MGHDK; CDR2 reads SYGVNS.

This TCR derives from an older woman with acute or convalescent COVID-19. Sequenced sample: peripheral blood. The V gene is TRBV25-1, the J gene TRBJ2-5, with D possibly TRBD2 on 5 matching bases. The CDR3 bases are TGTGCCAGCAGCAAGTCGGCGTCATTCGGAGGAGAGACCCAGTACTTC. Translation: CASSKSASFGGETQYF.